A selection of T cell receptor beta chains follows, all from one sample in a study of CD8+CD57+ T cells in acquired aplastic anemia. From the reads, TCRdb called clonotypes with MiXCR, one entry per CDR3 protein. The table shows some 180,000 distinct CDR3 sequences, with around 60% occurring only once. Sequencing was performed on sorted CD4+, CD8+, or CD8+CD57+ T cells (not recorded which) from PBMCs. The receptors come from a human donor with aplastic anemia. CDR3s include the opening cysteine and the closing phenylalanine or tryptophan. A D gene is named only where the DNA matches it firmly. Some rows mark clone size as missing; the rest say once, few, many or name a class of expanded clone.

V: TRBV7-8
size: -
D: TRBD2
J: TRBJ2-7
CDR3: CASSLGAGVYEQYF
DNA: TGTGCCAGCAGCTTAGGTGCGGGAGTGTACGAGCAGTACTTC

V: TRBV19
size: many
D: -
J: TRBJ1-2
CDR3: CASSYRSDYGYTF
DNA: TGTGCCAGTAGCTACAGGTCTGACTATGGCTACACCTTC

V: TRBV7-2
size: -
D: -
J: TRBJ2-3
CDR3: CASSLEVRLGDTQYF
DNA: TGTGCCAGCAGCTTAGAGGTCAGGTTGGGGGATACGCAGTATTTT

V: TRBV9
size: -
D: -
J: TRBJ2-7
CDR3: CASSVAPDRYEQYF
DNA: TGTGCCAGCAGCGTAGCTCCAGACAGGTACGAGCAGTACTTC

V: TRBV25-1
size: few
D: -
J: TRBJ1-2
CDR3: CASSADEGPNYGYTF
DNA: TGTGCCAGCAGTGCGGACGAGGGGCCTAACTATGGCTACACCTTC

V: TRBV7-9
size: -
D: TRBD1
J: TRBJ2-7
CDR3: CASSSLGTGLTYEQYF
DNA: TGTGCCAGCAGCTCCCTTGGGACAGGGCTCACCTACGAGCAGTACTTC

V: TRBV15
size: -
D: -
J: TRBJ1-3
CDR3: CATSRPGGSSGNTIYF
DNA: TGTGCCACCAGCAGACCTGGAGGGAGCTCTGGAAACACCATATATTTT

V: TRBV11-2
size: many
D: -
J: TRBJ2-7
CDR3: CASSHKGRTSYEQYF
DNA: TGTGCCAGCAGCCACAAGGGGAGGACAAGCTACGAGCAGTACTTC

V: TRBV29-1
size: -
D: TRBD1
J: TRBJ2-5
CDR3: CSVEAERGRTETQYF
DNA: TGCAGCGTTGAGGCAGAAAGGGGGCGCACAGAGACCCAGTACTTC

V: TRBV7-9
size: few
D: -
J: TRBJ2-7
CDR3: CASIGVGNEQYF
DNA: TGTGCCAGCATCGGGGTGGGGAACGAGCAGTACTTC

V: TRBV2
size: -
D: -
J: TRBJ1-2
CDR3: CASRERLWTVNYGYTF
DNA: TGTGCCAGCAGAGAGAGATTATGGACAGTCAACTATGGCTACACCTTC

V: TRBV9
size: -
D: -
J: TRBJ1-2
CDR3: CASSSRLTKGHYGYTF
DNA: TGTGCCAGCAGCTCCCGGTTGACGAAGGGGCACTATGGCTACACCTTC

V: TRBV29-1
size: -
D: TRBD1
J: TRBJ1-3
CDR3: CSVDPGGGNTIYF
DNA: TGCAGCGTTGACCCAGGGGGAGGAAACACCATATATTTT

V: TRBV9
size: -
D: -
J: TRBJ2-5
CDR3: CVSSVARGYRQETQYF
DNA: TGTGTCAGCAGCGTAGCGAGAGGGTACAGACAAGAGACCCAGTACTTC

V: TRBV25-1
size: many
D: -
J: TRBJ1-1
CDR3: CASTRGHHEAFF
DNA: TGTGCCAGCACGAGGGGCCACCACGAAGCTTTCTTT

V: TRBV25-1
size: -
D: -
J: TRBJ1-6
CDR3: CASSGQGWNSPLHF
DNA: TGTGCCAGCAGTGGGCAGGGTTGGAATTCACCCCTCCACTTT

V: TRBV19
size: -
D: -
J: TRBJ1-1
CDR3: CASRQGANTEAFF
DNA: TGTGCCAGTAGACAGGGCGCGAACACTGAAGCTTTCTTT

V: TRBV3-1
size: few
D: -
J: TRBJ1-1
CDR3: CASSRQRTLNTEAFF
DNA: TGTGCCAGCAGCCGACAACGTACTCTGAACACTGAAGCTTTCTTT

V: TRBV15
size: -
D: -
J: TRBJ2-1
CDR3: CATSRDQASNEQFF
DNA: TGTGCCACCAGCAGAGATCAGGCAAGCAATGAGCAGTTCTTC

V: TRBV3-1
size: -
D: -
J: TRBJ2-1
CDR3: CASSWARTSLSYNEQFF
DNA: TGTGCCAGCAGTTGGGCGCGGACTTCCCTCTCCTACAATGAGCAGTTCTTC

V: TRBV3-1
size: few
D: -
J: TRBJ1-2
CDR3: CASSDRGEHYGYTF
DNA: TGTGCCAGCAGCGACCGCGGGGAGCACTATGGCTACACCTTC

V: TRBV25-1
size: -
D: -
J: TRBJ2-6
CDR3: CASSFRGRAGANVLTF
DNA: TGTGCCAGCAGTTTCAGGGGAAGGGCTGGGGCCAACGTCCTGACTTTC

V: TRBV5-1
size: -
D: -
J: TRBJ2-1
CDR3: CASSLVSGGPSYNEQFF
DNA: TGCGCCAGCAGCTTGGTGTCCGGGGGGCCCTCCTACAATGAGCAGTTCTTC

V: TRBV7-9
size: -
D: TRBD1
J: TRBJ2-1
CDR3: CASSRGQGGNNEQFF
DNA: TGTGCCAGCAGCCGCGGACAGGGGGGAAACAATGAGCAGTTCTTC

V: TRBV5-1
size: once
D: TRBD2
J: TRBJ2-1
CDR3: CASSFGLASYNEQFF
DNA: TGTGCCAGCAGCTTCGGACTAGCGTCGTACAATGAGCAGTTCTTC

V: TRBV15
size: -
D: TRBD1
J: TRBJ2-5
CDR3: CATSRDGQGAEKETQYF
DNA: TGTGCCACCAGCAGGGATGGACAGGGGGCGGAAAAGGAGACCCAGTACTTC

V: TRBV20-1
size: -
D: -
J: TRBJ1-5
CDR3: CSARSGGGHEQPQHF
DNA: TGCAGTGCTAGAAGCGGAGGGGGGCATGAACAGCCCCAGCATTTT

V: TRBV19
size: -
D: -
J: TRBJ1-6
CDR3: CASRNPGARTSPNSPLHF
DNA: TGTGCCAGTAGGAACCCAGGGGCGAGGACTTCCCCTAATTCACCCCTCCACTTT

V: TRBV5-4
size: -
D: -
J: TRBJ2-7
CDR3: CASSLEAPYEQYF
DNA: TGTGCCAGCAGCTTGGAAGCCCCTTACGAGCAGTACTTC

V: TRBV7-8
size: many
D: -
J: TRBJ2-5
CDR3: CASSLALEETQYF
DNA: TGTGCCAGCAGCTTAGCGCTCGAGGAGACCCAGTACTTC

V: TRBV15
size: few
D: -
J: TRBJ1-5
CDR3: CATSRGVGNQPQHF
DNA: TGTGCCACCAGCAGAGGAGTAGGCAATCAGCCCCAGCATTTT

V: TRBV11-1
size: -
D: -
J: TRBJ2-7
CDR3: CASSTVTGKSYEQYF
DNA: TGTGCCAGCAGCACCGTGACAGGAAAATCCTACGAGCAGTACTTC

V: TRBV2
size: -
D: -
J: TRBJ2-2
CDR3: CASSGRANTGELFF
DNA: TGTGCCAGCAGTGGCAGAGCGAACACCGGGGAGCTGTTTTTT

V: TRBV4-1
size: many
D: -
J: TRBJ2-7
CDR3: CASSQLGSYEQYF
DNA: TGCGCCAGCAGCCAATTGGGTTCCTACGAGCAGTACTTC

V: TRBV7-2
size: -
D: -
J: TRBJ1-1
CDR3: CASSSSAVGKAFF
DNA: TGTGCCAGCAGCTCATCGGCGGTAGGTAAAGCTTTCTTT

V: TRBV12-3/TRBV12-4
size: few
D: -
J: TRBJ1-6
CDR3: CASSPTFNSPLHF
DNA: TGTGCCAGCAGCCCTACCTTTAATTCACCCCTCCACTTT